The text below deals with one T cell receptor beta chain. The data were obtained in a study of blood T cell repertoires in COVID-19. For the study at large: Researchers got acute and convalescent COVID-19 samples from the United States, Italy and Spain. T cells, B-cell-depleted T cells, or PBMCs provided the cDNA or gDNA that served as material.

Sequencing was performed with immunoSEQ multiplex PCR; in TCRdb, only in-frame clones are kept and a portion is missing. The sample includes some 150,000 clones, 75% to 85% of them seen just once. This CDR3 region has 16 residues. CDR1 SGHRS and CDR2 YFSETQ come from the germline V gene. J lost 4 bases, V lost 4 bases, and 11 bases had no gene match. The clonotype originates from a man aged 55 to 70 with active or convalescent COVID-19. V and J are TRBV5-1 and TRBJ2-3; TRBD2 agrees at 8 bases. Sequenced sample: peripheral blood. This CDR3 reads CASSRIASGSSDTQYF. The CDR3 region has the DNA TGCGCCAGCAGCCGTATCGCCAGCGGGAGTTCAGATACGCAGTATTTT.